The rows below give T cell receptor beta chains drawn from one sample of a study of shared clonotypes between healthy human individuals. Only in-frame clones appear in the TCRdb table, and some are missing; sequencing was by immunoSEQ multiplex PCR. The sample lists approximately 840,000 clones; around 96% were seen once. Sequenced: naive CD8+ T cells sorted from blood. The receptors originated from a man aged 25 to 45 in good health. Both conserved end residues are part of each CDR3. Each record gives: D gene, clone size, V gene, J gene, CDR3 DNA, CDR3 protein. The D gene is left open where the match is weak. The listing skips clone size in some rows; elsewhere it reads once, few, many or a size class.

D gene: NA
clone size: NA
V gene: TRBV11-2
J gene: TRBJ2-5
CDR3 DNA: TGTGCCAGCAGCCGGCAAGCCCAAGAGACCCAGTACTTC
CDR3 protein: CASSRQAQETQYF

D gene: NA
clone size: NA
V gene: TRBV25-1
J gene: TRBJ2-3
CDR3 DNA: TGTGCCAGCAGTGTGTACGGGTTGGGGGTAGATACGCAGTATTTT
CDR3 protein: CASSVYGLGVDTQYF

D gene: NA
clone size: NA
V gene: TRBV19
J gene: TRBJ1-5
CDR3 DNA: TGTGCCAGTAGTCCTTACAGTCAGCCCCAGCATTTT
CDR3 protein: CASSPYSQPQHF

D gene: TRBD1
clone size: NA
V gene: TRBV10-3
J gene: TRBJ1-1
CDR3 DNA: TGTGCCATCAGTGAGTCCAGGGGGACTGAAGCTTTCTTT
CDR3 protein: CAISESRGTEAFF

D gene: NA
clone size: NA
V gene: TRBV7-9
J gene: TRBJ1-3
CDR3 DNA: TGTGCCAGCAGCTTAGGCCACCTGGGAGGAAACACCATATATTTT
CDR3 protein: CASSLGHLGGNTIYF

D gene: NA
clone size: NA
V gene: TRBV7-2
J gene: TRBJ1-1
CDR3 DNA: TGTGCCAGCAGGATCTCCGCGACAGAGAACACTGAAGCTTTCTTT
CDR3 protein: CASRISATENTEAFF

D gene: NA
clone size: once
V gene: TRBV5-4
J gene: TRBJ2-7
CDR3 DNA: TGTGCCAGCAGCGGATATACTAGGGGCCGGGAGCAGTACTTC
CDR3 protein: CASSGYTRGREQYF

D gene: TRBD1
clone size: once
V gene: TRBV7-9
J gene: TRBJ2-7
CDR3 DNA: TGTGCCAGCAGGCCGGGGACAGACTACGAGCAGTACTTC
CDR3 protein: CASRPGTDYEQYF

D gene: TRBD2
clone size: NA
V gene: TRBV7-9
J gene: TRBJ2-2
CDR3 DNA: TGTGCCAGCAGCTTCCCCCCTAGCGGGAGGCCCAACACCGGGGAGCTGTTTTTT
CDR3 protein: CASSFPPSGRPNTGELFF

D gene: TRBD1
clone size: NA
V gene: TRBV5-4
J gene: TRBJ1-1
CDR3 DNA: TGTGCCAGCAGCGCGGACAGGGGGAACACTGAAGCTTTCTTT
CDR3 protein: CASSADRGNTEAFF

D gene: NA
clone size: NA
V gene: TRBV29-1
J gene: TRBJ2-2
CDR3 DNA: TGCAGCGTTGAAGCCCCAGGGTCGGACACCGGGGAGCTGTTTTTT
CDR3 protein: CSVEAPGSDTGELFF

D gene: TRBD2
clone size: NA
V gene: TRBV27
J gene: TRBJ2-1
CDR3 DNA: TGTGCCAGCAGCCAAGCGGGACTAGCGGTCAATGAGCAGTTCTTC
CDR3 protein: CASSQAGLAVNEQFF

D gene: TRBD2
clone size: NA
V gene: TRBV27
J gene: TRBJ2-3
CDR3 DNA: TGTGCCAGCAGTTGGGGACTAGCGAGCACAGATACGCAGTATTTT
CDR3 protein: CASSWGLASTDTQYF

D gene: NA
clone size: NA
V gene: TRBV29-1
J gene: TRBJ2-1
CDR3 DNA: TGCAGCGTACAACCCTTATCCTACAATGAGCAGTTCTTC
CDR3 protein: CSVQPLSYNEQFF

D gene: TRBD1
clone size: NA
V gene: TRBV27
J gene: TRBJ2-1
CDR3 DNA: TGTGCCAGCAGTTTAGGACAGGGGGACAATGAGCAGTTCTTC
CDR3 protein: CASSLGQGDNEQFF

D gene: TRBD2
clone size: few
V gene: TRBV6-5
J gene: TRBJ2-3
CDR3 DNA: TGTGCCAGCAGTTACGGGACTAGCGGCACAGATACGCAGTATTTT
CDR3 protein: CASSYGTSGTDTQYF

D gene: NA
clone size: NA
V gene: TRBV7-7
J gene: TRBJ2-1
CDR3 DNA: TGTGCCAGCAGCCCCGACCCCGTGGGGAATGAGCAGTTCTTC
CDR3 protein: CASSPDPVGNEQFF

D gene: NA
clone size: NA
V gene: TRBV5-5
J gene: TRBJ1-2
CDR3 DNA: TGTGCCAGCACCTTACTCGGGACGGCGATATCTAACTATGGCTACACCTTC
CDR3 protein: CASTLLGTAISNYGYTF

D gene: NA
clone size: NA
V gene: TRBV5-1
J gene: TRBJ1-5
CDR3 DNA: TGCGCCAGCAGACCGTCCACCGACAGGTCTCAGCCCCAGCATTTT
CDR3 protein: CASRPSTDRSQPQHF

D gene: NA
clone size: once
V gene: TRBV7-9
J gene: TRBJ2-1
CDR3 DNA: TGTGCCAGCAGCTTAGCCTTAGGGAATGAGCAGTTCTTC
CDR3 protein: CASSLALGNEQFF

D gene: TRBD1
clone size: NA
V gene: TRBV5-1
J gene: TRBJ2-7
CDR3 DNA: TGCGCCAGCAGCGTAGATACAGGGGGCGGCGGCTACGAGCAGTACTTC
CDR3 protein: CASSVDTGGGGYEQYF

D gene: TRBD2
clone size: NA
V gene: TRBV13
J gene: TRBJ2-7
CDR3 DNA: TGTGCCAGCAGCATCGCGGGAGGGAAGTACGAGCAGTACTTC
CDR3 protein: CASSIAGGKYEQYF

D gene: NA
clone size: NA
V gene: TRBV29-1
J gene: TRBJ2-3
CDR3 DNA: TGCAGCGTTGAGGGGGCGGACAGACGATTCACAGATACGCAGTATTTT
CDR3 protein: CSVEGADRRFTDTQYF

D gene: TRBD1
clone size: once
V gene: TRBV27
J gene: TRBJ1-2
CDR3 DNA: TGTGCCAGCAGTCCCAACTGGAGGGTCGCTGGGGACAGCGCAATCTACACCTTC
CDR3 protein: CASSPNWRVAGDSAIYTF

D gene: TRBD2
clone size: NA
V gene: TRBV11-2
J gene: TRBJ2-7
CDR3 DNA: TGTGCCAGCCAGGGCGGGAGCTCCTACGAGCAGTACTTC
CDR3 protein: CASQGGSSYEQYF

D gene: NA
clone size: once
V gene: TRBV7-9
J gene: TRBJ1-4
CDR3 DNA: TGTGCCAGCAGCCACCCGACGGTTGCAACTAATGAAAAACTGTTTTTT
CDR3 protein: CASSHPTVATNEKLFF

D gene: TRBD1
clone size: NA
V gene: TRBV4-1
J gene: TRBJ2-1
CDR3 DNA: TGCGCCAGCACCCCGGTACAGGGGGACAATGAGCAGTTCTTC
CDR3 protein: CASTPVQGDNEQFF

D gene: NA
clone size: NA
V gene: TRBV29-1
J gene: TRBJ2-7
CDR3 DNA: TGCAGCGTTGTCCTACCCGGGACCCCCGACTACTACGAGCAGTACTTC
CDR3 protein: CSVVLPGTPDYYEQYF

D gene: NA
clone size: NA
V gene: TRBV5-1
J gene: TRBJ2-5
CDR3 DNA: TGCGCCAGCAGCTCCTCCCAAGAGACCCAGTACTTC
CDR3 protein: CASSSSQETQYF

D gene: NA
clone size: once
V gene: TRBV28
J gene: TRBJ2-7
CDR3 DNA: TGTGCCAGCAGTTTCCTGGGGAAAAGCTACGAGCAGTACTTC
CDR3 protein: CASSFLGKSYEQYF

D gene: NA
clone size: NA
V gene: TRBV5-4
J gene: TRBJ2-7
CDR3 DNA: TGTGCCAGCAGCTTGGCCCTGGGAGCAGTCGAGCAGTACTTC
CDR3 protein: CASSLALGAVEQYF

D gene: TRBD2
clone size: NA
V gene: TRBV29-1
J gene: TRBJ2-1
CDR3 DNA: TGCAGCGTTGAGTTACTAGCGGGAGGAGGGGAGCAGTTCTTC
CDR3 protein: CSVELLAGGGEQFF

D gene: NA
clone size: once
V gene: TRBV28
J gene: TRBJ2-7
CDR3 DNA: TGTGCCAGCAGTCCTAGGGCCTCCGTGGAGCAGTACTTC
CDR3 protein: CASSPRASVEQYF

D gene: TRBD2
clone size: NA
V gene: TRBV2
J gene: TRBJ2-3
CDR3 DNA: TGTGCCAGCAGGGCGACTAGCGGGAGCACAGATACGCAGTATTTT
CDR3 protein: CASRATSGSTDTQYF

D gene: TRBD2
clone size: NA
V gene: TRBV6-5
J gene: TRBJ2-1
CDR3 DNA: TGTGCCAGCAGAAAGGGACCGGCGGGAGGGAATGAGCAGTTCTTC
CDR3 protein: CASRKGPAGGNEQFF

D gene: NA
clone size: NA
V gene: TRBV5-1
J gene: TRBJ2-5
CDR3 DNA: TGCGCCAGCAGCTTGGCAGCGTCGGGTGAGACCCAGTACTTC
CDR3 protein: CASSLAASGETQYF

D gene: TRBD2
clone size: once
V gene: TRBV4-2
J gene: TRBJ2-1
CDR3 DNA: TGTGCCAGCAGCCAAGGGGGGGGTAATGAGCAGTTCTTC
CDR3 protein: CASSQGGGNEQFF

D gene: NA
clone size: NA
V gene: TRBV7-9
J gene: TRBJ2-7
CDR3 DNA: TGTGCCAGCAGCTTAGTCGGGGACCCCGCCTACGAGCAGTACTTC
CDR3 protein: CASSLVGDPAYEQYF

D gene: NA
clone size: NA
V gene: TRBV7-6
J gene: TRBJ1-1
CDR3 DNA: TGTGCCAGCAGCTTACCCGGGGCGATGAACACTGAAGCTTTCTTT
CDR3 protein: CASSLPGAMNTEAFF

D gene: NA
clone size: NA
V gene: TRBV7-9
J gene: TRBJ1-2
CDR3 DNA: TGTGCCAGCAGCCAGTCAGAGTTAGCTAACTATGGCTACACCTTC
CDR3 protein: CASSQSELANYGYTF

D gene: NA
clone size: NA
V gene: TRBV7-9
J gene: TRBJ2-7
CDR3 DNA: TGTGCCAGCAGCTTAGTTATAGGGAGCTCCTACGAGCAGTACTTC
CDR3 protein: CASSLVIGSSYEQYF

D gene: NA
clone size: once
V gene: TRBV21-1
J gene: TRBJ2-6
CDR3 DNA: TGTGCCAGAATAGCGGGCCTCTCTGGGGCCAACGTCCTGACTTTC
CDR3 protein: CARIAGLSGANVLTF

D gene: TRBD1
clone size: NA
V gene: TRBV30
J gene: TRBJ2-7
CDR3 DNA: TGTGCCTGGCGGGGGACAGGAGCCTACGAGCAGTACTTC
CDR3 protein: CAWRGTGAYEQYF

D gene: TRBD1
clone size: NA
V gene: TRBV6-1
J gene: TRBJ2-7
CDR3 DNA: TGTGCCAGCAGTGCCGAGGACAGGGGAGGCTACGAGCAGTACTTC
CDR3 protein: CASSAEDRGGYEQYF

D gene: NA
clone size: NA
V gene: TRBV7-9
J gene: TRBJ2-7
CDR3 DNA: TGTGCCAGCAGCCGCACGGGTCAAAGCCCCTACGAGCAGTACTTC
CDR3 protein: CASSRTGQSPYEQYF

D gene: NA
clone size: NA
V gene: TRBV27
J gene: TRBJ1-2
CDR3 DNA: TGTGCCAGCAGTTTTACGGCATTCTATGGCTACACCTTC
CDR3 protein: CASSFTAFYGYTF

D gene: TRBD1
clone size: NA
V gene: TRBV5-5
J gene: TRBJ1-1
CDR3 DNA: TGTGCCAGCAGCCCCTTTCCGGGACAGGGCTTTATGAACACTGAAGCTTTCTTT
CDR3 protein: CASSPFPGQGFMNTEAFF

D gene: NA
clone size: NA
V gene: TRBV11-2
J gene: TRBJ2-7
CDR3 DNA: TGTGCCAGCAGACCAATCTTTACCGAGCAGTACTTC
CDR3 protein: CASRPIFTEQYF

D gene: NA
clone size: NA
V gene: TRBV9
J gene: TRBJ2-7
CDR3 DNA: TGTGCCAGCAGCGTAGCCGACGACTACGAGCAGTACTTC
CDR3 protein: CASSVADDYEQYF

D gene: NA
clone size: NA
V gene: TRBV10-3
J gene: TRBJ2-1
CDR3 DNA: TGTGCCATCAGTGAGTCGGGGGACTCCGCCTACAATGAGCAGTTCTTC
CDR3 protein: CAISESGDSAYNEQFF

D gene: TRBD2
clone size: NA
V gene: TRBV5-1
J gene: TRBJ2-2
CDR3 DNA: TGCGCCAGCAGCTTGATTACTAGCGATGGCGGGGAGCTGTTTTTT
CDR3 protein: CASSLITSDGGELFF

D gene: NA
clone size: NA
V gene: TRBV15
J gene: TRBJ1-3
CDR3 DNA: TGTGCCACCAGCAGAGATCAGCGGGGGTCGAGGGACACCATATATTTT
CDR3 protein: CATSRDQRGSRDTIYF